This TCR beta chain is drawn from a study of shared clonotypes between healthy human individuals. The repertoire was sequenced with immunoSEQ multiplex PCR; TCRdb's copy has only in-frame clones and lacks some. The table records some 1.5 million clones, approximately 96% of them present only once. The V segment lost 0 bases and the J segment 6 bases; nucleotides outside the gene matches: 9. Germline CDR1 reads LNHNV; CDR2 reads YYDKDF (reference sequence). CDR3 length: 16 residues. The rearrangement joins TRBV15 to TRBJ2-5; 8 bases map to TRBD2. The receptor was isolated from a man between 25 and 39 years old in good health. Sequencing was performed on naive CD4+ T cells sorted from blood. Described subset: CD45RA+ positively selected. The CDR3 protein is CATSRDGAGGGKTQYF. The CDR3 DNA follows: TGTGCCACCAGCAGAGACGGGGCGGGAGGTGGAAAGACCCAGTACTTC.